This passage covers 30 T cell receptor beta chains from one sample sequenced in a study of identical twins. TCRdb called the 5' RACE reads again in MiXCR, with one record for every CDR3 protein. Of 700,000 or so distinct CDR3 sequences in the sample, 8.6% were seen once. A further study also used this sample, focusing on yellow fever vaccine responses in identical twins.

Source material: PBMCs. The source of these receptors is a woman between 18 and 29 years old in good health.

In its sample, this clonotype was seen a few times. V gene TRBV14 combines with J gene TRBJ2-7, with D perhaps matching TRBD1 (5 bases). Germline assignment: CDR1 SGHDN and CDR2 FVKESK. V was pared by 4 bases and J by 6 bases, with 13 bases between. The length of the CDR3 is 13 residues. The CDR3 DNA reads as TGTGCCAGCAGCCCCCTGGGGCGAGGCGAGCAGTACTTC. Amino acids: CASSPLGRGEQYF.

The V call is TRBV12-3 or TRBV12-4, the J call TRBJ2-1; TRBD2 matches 7 bases. V dropped 10 bases and J dropped 6; count of bases not matched to a gene: 12. The CDR3 runs 14 residues. For the CDR3, the DNA is TGTGCCATCATCGGGACTAATTCAATCAATGAGCAGTTCTTC. Translation: CAIIGTNSINEQFF.

The J gene is TRBJ2-1, the V gene TRBV6-5; 10 bases map to TRBD2. V was clipped by 4 bases and J by 6 bases; unmatched bases: 6. The CDR3 covers 15 residues. Germline CDR1 MNHEY, CDR2 SVGAGI. The chain's CDR3 is CASSSSSGSFNEQFF. In DNA, the CDR3 is TGTGCCAGCAGTTCCTCTAGCGGGAGCTTCAATGAGCAGTTCTTC.

J is TRBJ2-2 and V is TRBV10-2, with 12 bases aligning to TRBD1. Trimming removed 8 bases from V and 3 bases from J; junction bases left unmatched: 4. This CDR3 spans 15 amino acids. Germline V lookup: CDR1 WSHSY, CDR2 SAAADI. CDR3 in amino acids: CASSGTGGHTGELFF. CDR3 in DNA: TGCGCCAGCTCCGGGACAGGGGGCCACACCGGGGAGCTGTTTTTT.

This clonotype was counted at least ten times. In DNA, the CDR3 is TGTGCCAGCAGCTCAACTACGACGGGTTACGAGCAGTACTTC. Translating it yields CASSSTTTGYEQYF. V gene TRBV11-2 combines with J gene TRBJ2-7; no definite D call. With 4 bases removed from V and 4 bases from J, the gap between germline ends came to 14 bases. The CDR3 sequence is 14 residues long. The germline V gene has CDR1 SGHAT and CDR2 FQNNGV.

This clonotype showed up many times. This CDR3 is CASSLLGGQTEQYF. As DNA, the CDR3 is TGTGCCAGCAGTTTATTAGGGGGACAGACCGAGCAGTACTTC. This chain links TRBV12-3 or TRBV12-4 with TRBJ2-7, with 7 bases matching TRBD1. With 2 bases clipped from V and 6 bases from J, the junction kept 7 bases outside the gene matches. This CDR3 spans 14 amino acids.

This sequence joins TRBV6-1 and TRBJ1-6, with D perhaps matching TRBD1 (6 bases). The CDR3 runs 16 residues. Germline CDR1 reads MNHNS; CDR2 reads SASEGT. V lost 4 bases to trimming and J lost 9 bases, with 19 bases between them. The CDR3 protein is CASSVQQDPGVSPLHF. For the CDR3, the DNA is TGTGCCAGCAGTGTACAACAGGACCCAGGGGTTTCACCCCTCCACTTT.

This clonotype has a handful of counts. The chain links TRBV29-1 to TRBJ2-6, with 8 bases matching TRBD1. Germline lookup yields CDR1 SQVTM and CDR2 ANQGSEA. This CDR3 is 15 amino acids long. V was pared by 7 bases and J by 2 bases, with 7 bases of the junction left unmatched. This CDR3 is CSALKQGAGANVLTF. The CDR3, as DNA: TGCAGCGCCCTCAAACAGGGGGCTGGGGCCAACGTCCTGACTTTC.

In regard to this clonotype: Germline is not matched at one junction end, which may reflect a read error. The chain couples TRBV29-1 to TRBJ2-1; 10 positions match TRBD2. Germline CDR1 is SQVTM and CDR2 is ANQGSEA. CDR3 length: 20 amino acids. The CDR3 here is CSVEGVSFASGSKSYNEQFF. The DNA of the CDR3 is TGCAGCGTTGAAGGCGTTAGTTTCGCTAGCGGGAGTAAATCCTACAACGAGCAGTTCTTC.

The gene calls are TRBV20-1 and TRBJ2-1, with 7 nucleotides matching TRBD1. The CDR3 runs 12 residues. In germline, CDR1 is DFQATT, CDR2 SNEGSKA (reference sequence). The V and J ends lost 5 bases and 5 bases, in that order; junction bases with no gene match: 3. CDR3 DNA sequence: TGCAGTGCTTTGACAGGGAACAATGAGCAGTTCTTC. Its protein is CSALTGNNEQFF.

This clonotype has a handful of counts. J is TRBJ2-7 and V is TRBV27, with 9 bases lining up with TRBD1. V lost 6 bases to trimming and J lost 7 bases; unmatched junction nucleotides: 16. Per germline, CDR1 MNHEY and CDR2 SMNVEV (reference sequence). The CDR3 runs to 16 residues. In DNA form, the CDR3 reads TGTGCCAGCAGACAAACCACAGGGGGCGCGGTGAGGGAGCAGTACTTC. Translating gives CASRQTTGGAVREQYF.

The gene calls are TRBV5-1 and TRBJ2-1; D gene ambiguous. The ends were cut back, 7 bases at V and 9 bases at J, with 11 bases in the middle. CDR1 is SGHRS and CDR2 is YFSETQ in the germline V gene. The length of the CDR3 is 11 residues. The CDR3 protein is CASGSSGEQFF. The CDR3 coding sequence is TGCGCCAGCGGCTCTAGTGGTGAGCAGTTCTTC.

The gene calls are TRBV29-1 and TRBJ2-1; a possible D gene is TRBD1 (6 bases). The CDR3 consists of 16 residues. V lost 4 bases, J lost 1 base, and 17 bases lay in between. Germline values: CDR1 SQVTM, CDR2 ANQGSEA. This chain's CDR3 is CSVASWRTASYNEQFF. The CDR3 DNA reads as TGCAGCGTTGCCTCTTGGAGGACAGCGTCCTACAATGAGCAGTTCTTC.

This clonotype was detected only a few times. The chain uses TRBV20-1 and TRBJ1-2; D ambiguous. There are 17 residues in the CDR3. Germline values: CDR1 DFQATT, CDR2 SNEGSKA (reference sequence). Trimming shortened V by 0 bases and J by 0 bases, and 17 bases separated the two germline ends. The CDR3 DNA sequence: TGCAGTGCTAGAGATCAAGAGGCGGCTGCAACTAACTATGGCTACACCTTC. It yields the protein CSARDQEAAATNYGYTF.

This clonotype has more than one count but fewer than ten. V and J are TRBV14 and TRBJ2-1; maybe TRBD1 (5 bases). CDR1 SGHDN and CDR2 FVKESK come from the germline V gene. V gave up 0 bases and J gave up 9 bases, with 18 bases separating them. The CDR3 has 16 amino acids. The CDR3 DNA reads TGTGCCAGCAGCCAAGAGAGGACAAGAAGGTCTGCTGAGCAGTTCTTC. Its protein is CASSQERTRRSAEQFF.

This clonotype was recorded a few times. CDR3: CASSQVGQLTNTGELFF. CDR3 coding DNA: TGTGCCAGCAGCCAAGTTGGACAGCTTACGAACACCGGGGAGCTGTTTTTT. The chain combines TRBV3-1 with TRBJ2-2; D is possibly TRBD1 (6 bases). The CDR3 consists of 17 residues. Trimming removed 1 base at V and 0 bases at J, with 12 bases between. Germline V gives CDR1 LGHDT, CDR2 YNNKEL (reference sequence).

The sample holds a few counts of this clonotype. The gene calls are TRBV12-3 or TRBV12-4 and TRBJ2-7, with unresolved D. The V and J ends lost 5 bases and 7 bases respectively, with 18 bases between them. The CDR3 is 14 amino acids. As DNA, the CDR3 is TGTGCCAGCAGTCGGAGCGACGGCCGAAAAGAGCAGTACTTC. Translated, it gives CASSRSDGRKEQYF.

This clonotype was seen at least ten times. The V gene is TRBV24-1, the J gene TRBJ1-1, with TRBD1 matching over 8 bases. Looked up from germline, CDR1 is KGHDR and CDR2 is SFDVKD. The junction had 9 bases not matched to a gene; V was cut back by 5 bases and J by 5 bases. The CDR3 is made up of 15 amino acids. CDR3 in DNA: TGTGCCACCAGTGGTCAGGGGGCCGGGGATACTGAAGCTTTCTTT. It encodes CATSGQGAGDTEAFF.

The rearrangement links TRBV6-6 to TRBJ2-2, with TRBD1 identical over 7 bases. V dropped 7 bases and J dropped 7; count of bases not matched to a gene: 6. This CDR3 is 13 amino acids long. CDR1 and CDR2 from the germline V gene are MNHNY and SVGAGI (reference sequence). The CDR3 DNA sequence: TGTGCCAGCAACCTCCAGGGGGACGGGGAGCTGTTTTTT. As protein: CASNLQGDGELFF.

The chain couples TRBV29-1 to TRBJ2-3; D unclear. The germline V and J ends were trimmed by 8 bases and 5 bases, with 11 bases remaining between them. The CDR3 totals 11 residues. Germline V lookup: CDR1 SQVTM, CDR2 ANQGSEA. CDR3 bases: TGCAGCTCCCTCCTCGGAGATACGCAGTATTTT. Amino acid sequence: CSSLLGDTQYF.

This clonotype was recorded at least ten times. The chain has TRBV7-8 and TRBJ2-7; D is tentatively TRBD1 or TRBD2 (5 bases each). Trimming took 3 bases from V and 6 from J, leaving 9 bases between them. The length of the CDR3 is 12 residues. The V gene's germline CDR1 is SGHVS and CDR2 FQNEAQ. CDR3 sequence (DNA): TGTGCCAGCAGCTTTGGGGGACGCGAGCAGTACTTC. Its protein is CASSFGGREQYF.

This sequence joins TRBV29-1 and TRBJ2-7; no clear D gene. Trimming took 0 bases from V and 6 from J, leaving 9 bases between them. Germline loops: CDR1 SQVTM, CDR2 ANQGSEA. The CDR3 totals 12 residues. This CDR3 is CSVEDGKGEQYF. For the CDR3, the DNA is TGCAGCGTTGAAGATGGTAAGGGCGAGCAGTACTTC.

This clonotype appeared a few times. The V call is TRBV20-1, the J call TRBJ2-1; D call uncertain. The CDR3 extends over 14 amino acids. V was trimmed by 3 bases and J by 3 bases, leaving 12 bases between them. The germline V gene has CDR1 DFQATT and CDR2 SNEGSKA (reference sequence). The CDR3 DNA reads TGCAGTGCTAGGCTGAGCTACTACTACAATGAGCAGTTCTTC. Translation: CSARLSYYYNEQFF.

This clonotype was detected a few times. The V and J genes are TRBV28 and TRBJ2-3; D might be TRBD1 (5 bases). Germline-derived CDR1 and CDR2 are MDHEN and SYDVKM. Trimming cost V 3 bases and J 2 bases, with 9 bases left between them. CDR3 length: 14 residues. The CDR3 DNA reads as TGTGCCAGCAGTTTCAGACAGAACACAGATACGCAGTATTTT. Residues: CASSFRQNTDTQYF.

This chain uses TRBV30 with TRBJ2-3; 7 bases are shared with TRBD2. V dropped 8 bases and J dropped 4; count of bases not matched to a gene: 0. CDR1 is GTSNPN, CDR2 SVGIG, per germline (reference sequence). The CDR3 spans 10 residues. CDR3 sequence reads: CAGGADTQYF. DNA for the CDR3: TGTGCCGGGGGGGCAGATACGCAGTATTTT.

This clonotype was recorded at least ten times. This chain connects TRBV7-9 to TRBJ2-2; D not certain. The germline V gene has CDR1 SEHNR and CDR2 FQNEAQ (reference sequence). The V and J ends lost 6 bases and 5 bases respectively, with 7 bases between them. The CDR3 extends over 12 amino acids. CDR3 in amino acids: CASSLRTGELFF. The CDR3 DNA reads as TGTGCCAGCAGTTTAAGGACCGGGGAGCTGTTTTTT.

The table lists this clonotype with a few counts. V is TRBV9 and J is TRBJ2-7; the match to TRBD1 covers 7 bases. The CDR3 has 15 amino acids. Trimming at V came to 0 bases and at J to 2 bases, leaving 5 bases not matched to a gene. In germline, CDR1 is SGDLS, CDR2 YYNGEE. The CDR3 DNA sequence: TGTGCCAGCAGCGTAGGACAGGGCTACACCTACGAGCAGTACTTC. This sequence encodes CASSVGQGYTYEQYF.

This clonotype was seen a few times. This rearrangement joins TRBV29-1 to TRBJ2-5; D is undetermined. Trimming pared 3 bases from V and 0 bases from J, leaving 17 bases between. The germline V gene encodes CDR1 SQVTM and CDR2 ANQGSEA. There are 16 residues in the CDR3. CDR3 sequence reads: CSVEREGWLYQETQYF. For the CDR3, the DNA is TGCAGCGTTGAGCGAGAAGGGTGGTTGTACCAAGAGACCCAGTACTTC.

This clonotype has at least ten counts. The genes are TRBV5-1 and TRBJ1-3, with D perhaps TRBD1 (5 bases). The ends were cut back, 5 bases at V and 3 bases at J, with 9 bases in the middle. CDR1 and CDR2 from the germline V gene are SGHRS and YFSETQ. This CDR3 is 13 amino acids long. The CDR3 sequence is CASSRDGGNTIYF. DNA of the CDR3: TGCGCCAGCAGTAGGGACGGTGGAAACACCATATATTTT.

The chain couples TRBV6-2 or TRBV6-3 to TRBJ1-5, with 7 bases aligning to TRBD1. Germline V CDR1 and CDR2: MNHEY, SVGEGT. This CDR3 is built from 15 residues. J gave up 4 bases and V 6 bases, and 9 bases lay outside the gene matches. The CDR3 region is CASRSGGQGNQPQHF. In DNA, the CDR3 is TGTGCCAGCAGGTCAGGGGGGCAGGGAAATCAGCCCCAGCATTTT.